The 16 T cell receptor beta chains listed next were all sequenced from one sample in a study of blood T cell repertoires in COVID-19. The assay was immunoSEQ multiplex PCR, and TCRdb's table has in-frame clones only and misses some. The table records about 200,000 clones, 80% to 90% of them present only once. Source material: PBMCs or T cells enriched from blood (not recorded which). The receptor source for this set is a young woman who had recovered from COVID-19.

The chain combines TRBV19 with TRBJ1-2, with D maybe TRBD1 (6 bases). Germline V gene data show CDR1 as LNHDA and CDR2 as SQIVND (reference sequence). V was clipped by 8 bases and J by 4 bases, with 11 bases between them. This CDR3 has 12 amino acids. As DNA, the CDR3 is TGTGCCAGTCTGGGGGGGGCCTATGGCTACACCTTC. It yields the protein CASLGGAYGYTF.

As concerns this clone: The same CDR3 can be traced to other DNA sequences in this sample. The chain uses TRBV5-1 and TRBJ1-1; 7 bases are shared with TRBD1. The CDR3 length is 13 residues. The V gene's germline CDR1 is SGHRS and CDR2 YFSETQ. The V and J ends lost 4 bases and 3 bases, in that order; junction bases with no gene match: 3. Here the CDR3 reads CASSRGQDTEAFF. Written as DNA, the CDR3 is TGCGCCAGCAGCAGGGGGCAGGACACTGAAGCTTTCTTT.

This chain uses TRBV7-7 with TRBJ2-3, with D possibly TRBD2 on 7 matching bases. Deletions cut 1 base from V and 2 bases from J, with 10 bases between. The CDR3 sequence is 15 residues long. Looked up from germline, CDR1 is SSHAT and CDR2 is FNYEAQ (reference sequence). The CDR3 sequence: CASSLGGGHTDTQYF. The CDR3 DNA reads TGTGCCAGCAGCTTAGGGGGGGGCCACACAGATACGCAGTATTTT.

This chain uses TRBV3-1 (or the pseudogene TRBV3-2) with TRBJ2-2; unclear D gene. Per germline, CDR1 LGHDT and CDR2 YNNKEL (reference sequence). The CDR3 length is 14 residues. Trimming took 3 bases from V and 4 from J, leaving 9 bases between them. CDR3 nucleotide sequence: TGTGCCAGCAGCCATAGTACCTCCACCGGGGAGCTGTTTTTT. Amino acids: CASSHSTSTGELFF.

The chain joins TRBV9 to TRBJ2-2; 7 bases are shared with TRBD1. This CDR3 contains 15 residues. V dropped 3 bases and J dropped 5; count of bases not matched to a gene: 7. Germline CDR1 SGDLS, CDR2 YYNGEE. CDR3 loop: CASSATGSPTGELFF. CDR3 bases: TGTGCCAGCAGCGCGACAGGGAGTCCTACCGGGGAGCTGTTTTTT. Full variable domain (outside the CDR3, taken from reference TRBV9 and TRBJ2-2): DSGVTQTPKHLITATGQRVTLRCSPRSGDLSVYWYQQSLDQGLQFLIQYYNGEERAKGNILERFSAQQFPDLHSELNLSSLELGDSALYFCASSATGSPTGELFFGEGSRLTVL.

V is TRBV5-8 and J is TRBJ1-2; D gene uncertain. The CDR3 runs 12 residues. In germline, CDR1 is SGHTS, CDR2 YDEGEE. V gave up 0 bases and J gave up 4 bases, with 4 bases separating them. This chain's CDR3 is CASSLDSYGYTF. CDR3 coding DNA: TGTGCCAGCAGCTTGGACAGCTATGGCTACACCTTC.

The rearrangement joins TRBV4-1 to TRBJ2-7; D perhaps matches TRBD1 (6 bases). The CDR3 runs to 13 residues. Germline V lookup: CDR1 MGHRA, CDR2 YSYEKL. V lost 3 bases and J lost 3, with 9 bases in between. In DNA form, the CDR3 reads TGCGCCAGCAGCCATGGACAGCTCTACGAGCAGTACTTC. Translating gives CASSHGQLYEQYF.

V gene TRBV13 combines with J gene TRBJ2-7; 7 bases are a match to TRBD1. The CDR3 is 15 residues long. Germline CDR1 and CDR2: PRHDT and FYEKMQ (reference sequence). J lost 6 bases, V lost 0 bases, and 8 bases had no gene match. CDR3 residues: CASSLGTGYGVEQYF. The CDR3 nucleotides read TGTGCCAGCAGCTTAGGGACAGGGTACGGAGTCGAGCAGTACTTC.

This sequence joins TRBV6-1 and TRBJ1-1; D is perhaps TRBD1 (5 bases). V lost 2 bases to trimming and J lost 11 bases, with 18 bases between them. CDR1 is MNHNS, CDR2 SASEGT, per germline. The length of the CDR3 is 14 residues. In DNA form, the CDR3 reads TGTGCCAGCAGTGAACCGCGGGGCACTCGGAGGGCTTTCTTT. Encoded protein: CASSEPRGTRRAFF.

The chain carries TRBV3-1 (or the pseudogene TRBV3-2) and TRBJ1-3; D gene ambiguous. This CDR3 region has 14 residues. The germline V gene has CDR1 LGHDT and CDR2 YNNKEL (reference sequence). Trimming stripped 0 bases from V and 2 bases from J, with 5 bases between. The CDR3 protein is CASSQEQAGNTIYF. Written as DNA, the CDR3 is TGTGCCAGCAGCCAAGAGCAGGCTGGAAACACCATATATTTT.

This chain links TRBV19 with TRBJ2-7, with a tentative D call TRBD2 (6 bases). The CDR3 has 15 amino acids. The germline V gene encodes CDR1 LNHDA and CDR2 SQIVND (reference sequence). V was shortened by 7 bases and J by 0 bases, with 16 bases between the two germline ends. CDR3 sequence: CASTRDSRGSYEQYF. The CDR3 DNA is TGTGCCAGTACACGGGACTCGCGCGGCTCCTACGAGCAGTACTTC. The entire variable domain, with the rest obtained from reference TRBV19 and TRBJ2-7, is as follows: DGGITQSPKYLFRKEGQNVTLSCEQNLNHDAMYWYRQDPGQGLRLIYYSQIVNDFQKGDIAEGYSVSREKKESFPLTVTSAQKNPTAFYLCASTRDSRGSYEQYFGPGTRLTVT.

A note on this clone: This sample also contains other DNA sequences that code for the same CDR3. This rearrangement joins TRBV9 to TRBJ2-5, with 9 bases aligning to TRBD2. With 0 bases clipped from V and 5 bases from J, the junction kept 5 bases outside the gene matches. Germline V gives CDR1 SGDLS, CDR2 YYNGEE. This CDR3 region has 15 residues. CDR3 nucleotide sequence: TGTGCCAGCAGCGTAGCTTCCAGCGGGGGGGAGACCCAGTACTTC. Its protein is CASSVASSGGETQYF. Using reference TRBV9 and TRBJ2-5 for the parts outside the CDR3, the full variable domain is DSGVTQTPKHLITATGQRVTLRCSPRSGDLSVYWYQQSLDQGLQFLIQYYNGEERAKGNILERFSAQQFPDLHSELNLSSLELGDSALYFCASSVASSGGETQYFGPGTRLLVL.

The CDR3 sequence is CASSWPGQGEETQYF. Written as DNA, the CDR3 is TGTGCCAGCAGTTGGCCGGGACAAGGGGAGGAGACCCAGTACTTC. This chain uses TRBV5-4 with TRBJ2-5, with D possibly matching TRBD1 (6 bases). The V end lost 5 bases, the J end lost 5 bases, and 19 bases lay between the germline ends. CDR3 length equals 15 residues. Germline-derived CDR1 and CDR2 are SGHNT and YYREEE (reference sequence).

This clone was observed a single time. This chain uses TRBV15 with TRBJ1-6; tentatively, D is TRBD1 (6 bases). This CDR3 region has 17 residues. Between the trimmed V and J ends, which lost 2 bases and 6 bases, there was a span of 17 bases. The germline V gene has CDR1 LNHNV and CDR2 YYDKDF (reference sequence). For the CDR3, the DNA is TGTGCCACCAGCAGAACCTTACCTGGACAGCTTAATTCACCCCTCCACTTT. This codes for CATSRTLPGQLNSPLHF.

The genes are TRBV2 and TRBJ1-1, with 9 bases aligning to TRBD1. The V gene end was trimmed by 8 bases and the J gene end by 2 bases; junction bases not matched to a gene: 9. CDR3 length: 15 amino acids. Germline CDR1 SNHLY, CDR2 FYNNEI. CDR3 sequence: CASVPGQGHNTEAFF. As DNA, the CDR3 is TGTGCCAGCGTCCCGGGACAGGGTCATAACACTGAAGCTTTCTTT.

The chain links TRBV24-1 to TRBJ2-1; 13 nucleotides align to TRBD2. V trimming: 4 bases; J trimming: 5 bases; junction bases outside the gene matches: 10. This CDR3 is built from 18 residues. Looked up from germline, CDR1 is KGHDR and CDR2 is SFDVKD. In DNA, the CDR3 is TGTGCCACCAGTGAATCCGGAGTACTAGCGGGGGGGGACAATGAGCAGTTCTTC. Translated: CATSESGVLAGGDNEQFF.